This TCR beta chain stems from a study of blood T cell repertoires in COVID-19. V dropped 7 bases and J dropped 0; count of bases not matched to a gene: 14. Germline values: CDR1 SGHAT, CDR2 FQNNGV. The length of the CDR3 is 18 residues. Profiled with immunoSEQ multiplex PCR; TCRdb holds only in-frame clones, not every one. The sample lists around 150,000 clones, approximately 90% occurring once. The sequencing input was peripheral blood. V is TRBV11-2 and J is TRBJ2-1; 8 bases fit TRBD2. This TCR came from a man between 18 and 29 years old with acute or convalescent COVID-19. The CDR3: CASIGRGEGTSSYNEQFF. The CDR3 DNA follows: TGTGCCAGCATCGGTAGGGGGGAGGGGACTAGCTCCTACAATGAGCAGTTCTTC. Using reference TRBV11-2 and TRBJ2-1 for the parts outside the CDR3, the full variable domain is EAGVAQSPRYKIIEKRQSVAFWCNPISGHATLYWYQQILGQGPKLLIQFQNNGVVDDSQLPKDRFSAERLKGVDSTLKIQPAKLEDSAVYLCASIGRGEGTSSYNEQFFGPGTRLTVL.